A single sample gave rise to the 15 T cell receptor beta chains below, sequenced in a study of blood T cell repertoires in COVID-19. TCRdb keeps only in-frame clones here, not all; method: immunoSEQ multiplex PCR. The sample has about 180,000 clones; roughly 82% are singletons. Sequencing was carried out using PBMCs or T cells enriched from blood (not recorded which). The receptors shown here come from a man aged 45-65 years who had recovered from COVID-19.

The rearrangement joins TRBV28 to TRBJ2-1; D might be TRBD2 (6 bases). Trimming removed 1 base from V and 5 bases from J, with 12 bases in between. This CDR3 contains 15 residues. The germline V gene has CDR1 MDHEN and CDR2 SYDVKM. CDR3 sequence: CASSLLSGGHNEQFF. The CDR3 DNA sequence: TGTGCCAGCAGTTTATTATCCGGGGGACACAATGAGCAGTTCTTC.

The chain employs TRBV7-9 and TRBJ2-5; D is ambiguous. V shed 7 bases and J shed 7 bases, with 16 bases lying between them. The germline gives CDR1 SEHNR, CDR2 FQNEAQ (reference sequence). CDR3 size: 13 residues. CDR3 bases: TGTGCCAGCACCTCGAACAGCCTGGGGACCCAGTACTTC. Translation gives CASTSNSLGTQYF.

V is TRBV4-1 and J is TRBJ2-7; 11 nucleotides line up with TRBD2. The V and J ends lost 1 base and 2 bases, in that order; junction bases with no gene match: 1. The germline gives CDR1 MGHRA, CDR2 YSYEKL. The CDR3 spans 15 residues. CDR3 nucleotides: TGCGCCAGCAGCCAAGGTAGCGGGGGGGCCTACGAGCAGTACTTC. Translated: CASSQGSGGAYEQYF.

The chain carries TRBV5-8 and TRBJ1-1; D uncertain. V gave up 0 bases and J gave up 4 bases, with 10 bases separating them. Germline-derived CDR1 and CDR2 are SGHTS and YDEGEE. This CDR3 has 14 residues. The CDR3 here is CASSLGDPGTEAFF. The CDR3, as DNA: TGTGCCAGCAGCTTGGGAGATCCGGGCACTGAAGCTTTCTTT.

This sequence joins TRBV9 and TRBJ2-1, with D possibly being TRBD1 (6 bases). Trimming removed 6 bases from V and 5 bases from J, with 12 bases in between. This CDR3 contains 13 residues. CDR1 is SGDLS and CDR2 is YYNGEE in the germline V gene. CDR3 amino acids: CASTREGDNEQFF. The CDR3 DNA reads as TGTGCCAGCACGCGCGAGGGGGACAATGAGCAGTTCTTC.

This sequence joins TRBV7-6 and TRBJ2-3; TRBD1 matches 7 bases. Germline CDR1 is SGHVS and CDR2 is FNYEAQ. Trimming took 1 base from V and 2 from J; bases not matched to a gene: 6. The CDR3 is made up of 16 amino acids. CDR3 sequence (DNA): TGTGCCAGCAGCTTAGGTGCAGGGGGATTCACAGATACGCAGTATTTT. Amino acids: CASSLGAGGFTDTQYF.

This chain connects TRBV5-1 to TRBJ1-2; 11 nucleotides match TRBD1. CDR1 and CDR2 (germline): SGHRS, YFSETQ. This CDR3 is 15 amino acids long. J gave up 7 bases and V 0 bases, and 5 bases lay outside the gene matches. The CDR3 DNA sequence: TGCGCCAGCAGCTTGGAGGGACAGGGGGTTGGTGGCTACACCTTC. It translates to CASSLEGQGVGGYTF.

The gene calls are TRBV7-9 and TRBJ2-5; 9 bases are shared with TRBD2. CDR1 is SEHNR and CDR2 is FQNEAQ in the germline V gene (reference sequence). V trimming: 5 bases; J trimming: 4 bases; junction bases outside the gene matches: 11. The CDR3 length is 16 residues. The CDR3 here is CASSPRSSGGPETQYF. The CDR3 DNA is TGTGCCAGCAGCCCCCGGAGTAGCGGGGGACCAGAGACCCAGTACTTC. The full variable domain, rest sourced from reference TRBV7-9 and TRBJ2-5, is DTGVSQNPRHKITKRGQNVTFRCDPISEHNRLYWYRQTLGQGPEFLTYFQNEAQLEKSRLLSDRFSAERPKGSFSTLEIQRTEQGDSAMYLCASSPRSSGGPETQYFGPGTRLLVL.

This chain uses TRBV19 with TRBJ2-7; D remains unclear. The length of the CDR3 is 13 residues. V gave up 5 bases and J gave up 0 bases, with 8 bases separating them. CDR1 and CDR2 (germline): LNHDA, SQIVND (reference sequence). CDR3: CASSFGSSYEQYF. Here the CDR3 DNA reads TGTGCCAGTAGTTTTGGCAGCTCCTACGAGCAGTACTTC. The full variable domain, its missing parts supplied by reference TRBV19 and TRBJ2-7, is DGGITQSPKYLFRKEGQNVTLSCEQNLNHDAMYWYRQDPGQGLRLIYYSQIVNDFQKGDIAEGYSVSREKKESFPLTVTSAQKNPTAFYLCASSFGSSYEQYFGPGTRLTVT.

CDR3 residues: CASTHGTNQETQYF. The CDR3, as DNA: TGTGCCAGCACCCACGGGACAAACCAAGAGACCCAGTACTTC. The chain uses TRBV28 and TRBJ2-5; possible D gene TRBD1, 6 bases. The germline V and J ends were trimmed by 7 bases and 0 bases, with 12 bases remaining between them. Germline V CDR1 and CDR2: MDHEN, SYDVKM. CDR3 length equals 14 residues.

This clone has just a few counts. The chain has TRBV6-6 and TRBJ1-2; TRBD1 matches at 9 bases. The CDR3 totals 17 residues. The trim removed 5 bases at V and 5 bases at J, leaving 15 bases unmatched. In germline, CDR1 is MNHNY, CDR2 SVGAGI (reference sequence). CDR3 DNA: TGTGCCAGCAGTCAAACCCTGGGGGACAGGGCGCGGTATGGCTACACCTTC. Amino acid sequence: CASSQTLGDRARYGYTF.

This chain links TRBV5-4 with TRBJ2-2, with 9 positions matching TRBD1. The CDR3 has 14 residues. V lost 4 bases, J lost 4 bases, and 2 bases stayed unmatched. Germline values: CDR1 SGHNT, CDR2 YYREEE (reference sequence). The CDR3 DNA reads as TGTGCCAGCAGCGGGACAGGGATCACCGGGGAGCTGTTTTTT. Residues: CASSGTGITGELFF. Based on the CDR3 plus reference TRBV5-4 and TRBJ2-2, the full variable domain is ETGVTQSPTHLIKTRGQQVTLRCSSQSGHNTVSWYQQALGQGPQFIFQYYREEENGRGNFPPRFSGLQFPNYSSELNVNALELDDSALYLCASSGTGITGELFFGEGSRLTVL.

The rearrangement joins TRBV2 to TRBJ1-6, with 7 bases lining up with TRBD1. Germline V gene data show CDR1 as SNHLY and CDR2 as FYNNEI. Trimming removed 6 bases from V and 9 bases from J; junction bases left unmatched: 11. The CDR3 consists of 15 residues. CDR3 protein: CASSGSEGGISPLHF. The CDR3 DNA reads as TGTGCCAGCAGCGGGTCGGAAGGGGGCATTTCACCCCTCCACTTT.

The chain is built from TRBV10-2 and TRBJ1-2; D is unresolved. V was shortened by 3 bases and J by 12 bases, with 20 bases between the two germline ends. Germline loops: CDR1 WSHSY, CDR2 SAAADI. The CDR3 is made up of 14 amino acids. The CDR3 region is CASSDPSQLRNDTF. DNA of the CDR3: TGCGCCAGCAGTGATCCCTCACAGCTCAGAAACGACACCTTC.

This clone was seen a few times. The J gene is TRBJ2-1, the V gene TRBV30; 7 bases fit TRBD1. Trimming at V came to 3 bases and at J to 9 bases, leaving 5 bases not matched to a gene. Germline CDR1 and CDR2: GTSNPN and SVGIG (reference sequence). The CDR3 has 12 residues. This chain's CDR3 is CAWRGDSPEQFF. The CDR3 DNA follows: TGTGCCTGGAGGGGGGACAGCCCTGAGCAGTTCTTC.